The rows below give T cell receptor beta chains drawn from one sample of a study of identical twins. TCRdb used MiXCR to reprocess the 5' RACE reads, holding one entry per CDR3 protein. Of fewer than 650,000 distinct CDR3 sequences in the sample, around 9.6% are singletons; the top ten hold approximately 3.2%. The sample was also reused in another study, on yellow fever vaccine responses in identical twins.

Sequenced: PBMCs. Source of these receptors: a woman younger than 35 in good health. Each CDR3 is given with its conserved first and last residue. A D gene is named only where the DNA matches it firmly. The size entry is marked missing in some rows and otherwise reads once, few, many or a size class.

j_call,cdr3_length,clone_size,d_call,v_call,cdr3_aa,cdr3_nt
TRBJ2-7,10,.,.,TRBV10-3,CAIGSYEQYF,TGTGCCATCGGGTCCTACGAGCAGTACTTC
TRBJ2-7,15,.,.,TRBV4-2,CAIRSRAPVSYEQYF,TGTGCCATCAGATCCAGGGCCCCTGTCTCCTACGAGCAGTACTTC
TRBJ2-1,15,few,TRBD1,TRBV5-1,CASSLDRGSLNEQFF,TGCGCCAGCAGCTTGGACAGGGGCTCCCTCAATGAGCAGTTCTTC
TRBJ2-7,14,many,TRBD1,TRBV7-2,CASSSRTGAYEQYF,TGTGCCAGCAGCTCCCGTACAGGGGCCTACGAGCAGTACTTC
TRBJ2-1,15,many,TRBD2,TRBV27,CASSLLSGNYNEQFF,TGTGCCAGCAGTTTATTGAGCGGGAACTACAATGAGCAGTTCTTC
TRBJ2-3,15,once,.,TRBV6-5,CASSYGAAHTDTQYF,TGTGCCAGCAGTTACGGAGCCGCCCACACAGATACGCAGTATTTT
TRBJ1-1,13,few,.,TRBV5-1,CASRVGGGTEAFF,TGCGCCAGCAGGGTGGGAGGGGGCACTGAAGCTTTCTTT
TRBJ2-4,15,.,TRBD1,TRBV3-1,CASSYTGEAKNIQYF,TGTGCCAGCAGCTATACAGGGGAGGCCAAAAACATTCAGTACTTC
TRBJ2-7,14,few,TRBD2,TRBV6-1,CASSQDGTRNEQYF,TGTGCCAGCAGTCAGGACGGGACTAGGAACGAGCAGTACTTC
TRBJ2-7,14,few,TRBD1,TRBV7-2,CASSLMGQGYEQYF,TGTGCCAGCAGCTTAATGGGACAGGGGTACGAGCAGTACTTC
TRBJ2-7,16,few,TRBD1,TRBV15,CATSRDRGQGVYEQYF,TGTGCCACCAGCAGAGATCGAGGACAGGGGGTCTACGAGCAGTACTTC
TRBJ2-3,14,many,TRBD1,TRBV7-2,CASSLRVQGDTQYF,TGTGCCAGCAGCTTGCGAGTACAGGGGGATACGCAGTATTTT
TRBJ2-1,14,few,.,TRBV20-1,CSARLNTGTGKQFF,TGCAGTGCTAGACTCAATACCGGGACGGGGAAGCAGTTCTTC
TRBJ2-1,14,few,.,TRBV6-5,CASSYSKGRNEQFF,TGTGCCAGCAGTTACTCGAAGGGTCGCAATGAGCAGTTCTTC
TRBJ1-2,13,many,.,TRBV20-1,CSARDAGEGGYTF,TGCAGTGCACGGGACGCAGGGGAGGGTGGCTACACCTTC
TRBJ2-7,11,.,.,TRBV6-6,CASAGTYEQYF,TGTGCCAGTGCTGGGACCTACGAGCAGTACTTC
TRBJ2-5,14,.,.,TRBV7-9,CASSLSLEEETQYF,TGTGCCAGCAGCTTATCACTAGAAGAAGAGACCCAGTACTTC
TRBJ2-5,13,many,.,TRBV7-6,CASSYGLLETQYF,TGTGCCAGCAGCTACGGACTACTGGAGACCCAGTACTTC
TRBJ1-1,13,.,.,TRBV30,CAWSVGRNTEAFF,TGTGCCTGGAGTGTAGGGCGGAACACTGAAGCTTTCTTT
TRBJ2-7,13,few,TRBD2,TRBV20-1,CSASFGRAYEQYF,TGCAGTGCTAGTTTCGGGAGGGCCTACGAGCAGTACTTC
TRBJ2-6,17,.,TRBD1,TRBV12-3/TRBV12-4,CASSAHRGNSGANVLTF,TGTGCCAGCAGTGCCCACAGGGGAAACTCTGGGGCCAACGTCCTGACTTTC
TRBJ2-7,14,.,.,TRBV7-2,CATTRSGSTYEQYF,TGTGCCACCACCCGTTCCGGCAGTACCTACGAGCAGTACTTC
TRBJ2-1,16,few,.,TRBV27,CASSLSAYGSYNEQFF,TGTGCCAGCAGTTTATCGGCGTATGGCTCCTACAATGAGCAGTTCTTC
TRBJ1-2,13,.,.,TRBV24-1,CATSDRTNYGYTF,TGTGCCACCAGTGATCGCACTAACTATGGCTACACCTTC
TRBJ2-3,14,many,.,TRBV29-1,CSVSGAPITDTQYF,TGCAGCGTTTCAGGGGCGCCTATCACAGATACGCAGTATTTT